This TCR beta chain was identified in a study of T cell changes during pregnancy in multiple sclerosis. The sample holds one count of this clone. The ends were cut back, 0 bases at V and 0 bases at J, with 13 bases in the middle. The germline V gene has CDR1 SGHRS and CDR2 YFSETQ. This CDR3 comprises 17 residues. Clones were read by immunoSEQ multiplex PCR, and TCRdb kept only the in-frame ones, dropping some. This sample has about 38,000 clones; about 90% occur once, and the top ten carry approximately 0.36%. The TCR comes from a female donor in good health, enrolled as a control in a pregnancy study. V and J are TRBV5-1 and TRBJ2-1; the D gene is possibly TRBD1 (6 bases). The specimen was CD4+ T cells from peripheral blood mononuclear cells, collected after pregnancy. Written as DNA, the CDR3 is TGCGCCAGCAGCTTGGGGGTACAGGGATTCTCCTACAATGAGCAGTTCTTC. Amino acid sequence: CASSLGVQGFSYNEQFF.